This T cell receptor (beta chain) was recorded in a study of T-cell memory formation after mild COVID-19. Regarding the study as a whole: Balance between CD4 and CD8 was seen in clones contracting day 15 to 85, and a CD4+ lean was seen in later expanders. The pre-infection memory compartment contained some responding clones, suggesting cross-reactive memory joined.

TCRdb used MiXCR to reprocess the 5' RACE reads, holding one entry per CDR3 protein. The top ten hold less than 45% of the sample, which has about 110,000 distinct CDR3 sequences, approximately 15% seen once. This clonotype was picked up a small number of times. Its antigen is currently unknown. CDR3 length: 15 amino acids. The V end was cut by 5 bases, the J end by 3 bases, with 15 bases between. The V gene's germline CDR1 is SGHDN and CDR2 FVKESK. V and J are TRBV14 and TRBJ2-3; D gene unclear. The source of this sequence is a man younger than 35 who had mild COVID-19 (a few samples of this study predate the infection). Cell type and time point are not known. Material: PBMCs or a T cell subset sorted from them (not recorded which). The CDR3 is CASSGRESSTDTQYF. Written as DNA, the CDR3 is TGTGCCAGCAGCGGCCGAGAATCCAGTACAGATACGCAGTATTTT.